These T cell receptor beta chains were read from a single sample in a study of T-cell reconstitution after alpha-beta-depleted transplantation in children. Each CDR3 protein gets one entry after TCRdb re-called the PCR reads with MiXCR. This sample has more than 550,000 distinct CDR3 sequences, with roughly a tenth found just once. The specimen was PBMCs from the stem cell graft donor, collected from the stem cell graft. These receptors were taken from a human donor who donated a stem cell graft to a child with acute myeloid leukemia. The CDR3 runs from the conserved cysteine through the conserved F or W. The order of the fields is V gene, D gene, clone size, CDR3 length, J gene, CDR3 protein, CDR3 DNA. The D gene is left open where the match is weak. Clone size appears in some rows only: once, few, many, or a class for an expanded clone.

v_gene: TRBV20-1
d_gene: .
abundance: .
len: 14
j_gene: TRBJ2-2
CDR3aa: CSANPPGRTGELFF
CDR3nt: TGCAGTGCTAACCCCCCGGGAAGGACCGGGGAGCTGTTTTTT

v_gene: TRBV5-6
d_gene: .
abundance: many
len: 12
j_gene: TRBJ1-1
CDR3aa: CASSLVLGEAFF
CDR3nt: TGTGCCAGCAGCTTGGTTTTGGGTGAAGCTTTCTTT

v_gene: TRBV9
d_gene: .
abundance: many
len: 14
j_gene: TRBJ2-2
CDR3aa: CASSPRSDTGELFF
CDR3nt: TGTGCCAGCAGCCCTCGCAGTGACACCGGGGAGCTGTTTTTT

v_gene: TRBV18
d_gene: .
abundance: once
len: 14
j_gene: TRBJ2-3
CDR3aa: CASSDQGFTDTQYF
CDR3nt: TGTGCCAGCTCAGATCAGGGGTTCACAGATACGCAGTATTTT

v_gene: TRBV9
d_gene: .
abundance: few
len: 14
j_gene: TRBJ2-2
CDR3aa: CASSGGLRSGELFF
CDR3nt: TGTGCCAGCAGCGGGGGACTTCGATCCGGGGAGCTGTTTTTT

v_gene: TRBV6-2/TRBV6-3
d_gene: .
abundance: .
len: 18
j_gene: TRBJ2-4
CDR3aa: CASSPSVGRPLAKNIQYF
CDR3nt: TGTGCCAGCAGTCCCTCGGTCGGCAGGCCCCTAGCCAAAAACATTCAGTACTTC

v_gene: TRBV4-2
d_gene: .
abundance: few
len: 19
j_gene: TRBJ1-5
CDR3aa: CASSQATLITAASNQPQHF
CDR3nt: TGTGCCAGCAGCCAAGCAACCTTAATCACGGCAGCAAGCAATCAGCCCCAGCATTTT

v_gene: TRBV7-2
d_gene: .
abundance: .
len: 14
j_gene: TRBJ2-7
CDR3aa: CASSAGWRVYEQYF
CDR3nt: TGTGCCAGCAGCGCCGGCTGGCGGGTCTACGAGCAGTACTTC

v_gene: TRBV6-1
d_gene: TRBD2
abundance: .
len: 17
j_gene: TRBJ2-2
CDR3aa: CASSRSSGLGGAGELFF
CDR3nt: TGTGCCAGCAGTCGTTCTAGCGGGCTGGGAGGCGCCGGGGAGCTGTTTTTT

v_gene: TRBV6-1
d_gene: TRBD2
abundance: many
len: 14
j_gene: TRBJ2-2
CDR3aa: CAAKRTSGVGELFF
CDR3nt: TGTGCCGCAAAACGGACTAGCGGCGTCGGGGAGCTGTTTTTT

v_gene: TRBV12-3/TRBV12-4
d_gene: TRBD1
abundance: .
len: 16
j_gene: TRBJ1-6
CDR3aa: CASTELTGVPDSTLHF
CDR3nt: TGTGCCAGCACCGAACTGACAGGGGTTCCGGATTCAACCCTCCACTTT

v_gene: TRBV6-5
d_gene: .
abundance: few
len: 15
j_gene: TRBJ1-2
CDR3aa: CASSYERRSNYGYTF
CDR3nt: TGTGCCAGCAGTTACGAGCGGCGGTCGAACTATGGCTACACCTTC

v_gene: TRBV27
d_gene: .
abundance: few
len: 13
j_gene: TRBJ2-7
CDR3aa: CASSEAVGGEQYF
CDR3nt: TGTGCCAGCAGTGAGGCCGTCGGCGGAGAGCAGTACTTC

v_gene: TRBV3-1
d_gene: TRBD2
abundance: many
len: 20
j_gene: TRBJ2-3
CDR3aa: CASSPDPLLAGAPSTDTQYF
CDR3nt: TGTGCCAGCAGCCCCGACCCTTTACTAGCGGGAGCCCCCAGCACAGATACGCAGTATTTT

v_gene: TRBV20-1
d_gene: .
abundance: .
len: 14
j_gene: TRBJ2-7
CDR3aa: CSARDRIANHEQYF
CDR3nt: TGCAGTGCTAGAGACAGAATAGCTAACCACGAGCAGTACTTC

v_gene: TRBV20-1
d_gene: .
abundance: few
len: 14
j_gene: TRBJ2-1
CDR3aa: CSARSDYLYNEQFF
CDR3nt: TGCAGTGCTAGATCGGACTATCTCTACAATGAGCAGTTCTTC

v_gene: TRBV28
d_gene: TRBD1
abundance: few
len: 17
j_gene: TRBJ2-1
CDR3aa: CASSSPRDSQAYNEQFF
CDR3nt: TGTGCCAGCAGTTCCCCAAGGGACAGCCAAGCTTACAATGAGCAGTTCTTC

v_gene: TRBV28
d_gene: .
abundance: few
len: 13
j_gene: TRBJ2-1
CDR3aa: CASSPTGPNEQFF
CDR3nt: TGTGCCAGCAGTCCAACAGGGCCAAATGAGCAGTTCTTC

v_gene: TRBV5-5
d_gene: .
abundance: few
len: 16
j_gene: TRBJ1-2
CDR3aa: CASSLSFGEKGHGYTF
CDR3nt: TGTGCCAGCAGCTTGTCTTTTGGGGAAAAAGGGCATGGCTACACCTTC

v_gene: TRBV12-3/TRBV12-4
d_gene: .
abundance: .
len: 15
j_gene: TRBJ1-6
CDR3aa: CASSFGGRHYSPLHF
CDR3nt: TGTGCCAGCAGTTTCGGGGGTCGTCACTATTCACCCCTCCACTTT